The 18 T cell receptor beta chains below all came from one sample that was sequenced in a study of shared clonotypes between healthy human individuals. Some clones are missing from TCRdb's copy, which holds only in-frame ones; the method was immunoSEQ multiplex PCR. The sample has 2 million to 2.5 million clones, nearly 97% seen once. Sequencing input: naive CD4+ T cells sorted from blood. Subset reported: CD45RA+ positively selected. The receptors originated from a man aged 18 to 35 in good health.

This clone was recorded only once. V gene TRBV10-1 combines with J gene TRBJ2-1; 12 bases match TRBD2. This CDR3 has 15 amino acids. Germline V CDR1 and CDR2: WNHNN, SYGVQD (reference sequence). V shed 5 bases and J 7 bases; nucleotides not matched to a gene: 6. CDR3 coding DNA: TGCGCCAGCAGTCAGCTAGCGGGAGGGCGGAATGAGCAGTTCTTC. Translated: CASSQLAGGRNEQFF.

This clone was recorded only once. The CDR3 nucleotides are TGTGCCAGAAGAACTGCCGTCGGGGAACAGGGGAAGGGGAATTCACCCCTCCACTTT. Translating gives CARRTAVGEQGKGNSPLHF. The V gene is TRBV5-3, the J gene TRBJ1-6; 7 nucleotides agree with TRBD1. TRBV5-3 carries the ORF label, with uncertain function. V lost 5 bases to trimming and J lost 7 bases; unmatched junction nucleotides: 21. CDR3 length: 19 residues.

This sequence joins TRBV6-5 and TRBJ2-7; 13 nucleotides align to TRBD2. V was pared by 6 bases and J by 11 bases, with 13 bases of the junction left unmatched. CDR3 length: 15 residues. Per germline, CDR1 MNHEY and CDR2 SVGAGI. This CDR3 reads CASRPQGGTSGKEYF. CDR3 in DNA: TGTGCCAGCAGACCCCAGGGGGGGACTAGCGGGAAAGAGTACTTC.

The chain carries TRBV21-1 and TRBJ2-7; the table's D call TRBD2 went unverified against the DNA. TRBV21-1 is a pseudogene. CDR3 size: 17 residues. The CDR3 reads CASSKKSGTRQSYEQYF. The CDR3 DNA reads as TGTGCCAGCAGCAAGAAATCCGGGACTAGACAGTCCTACGAGCAGTACTTC.

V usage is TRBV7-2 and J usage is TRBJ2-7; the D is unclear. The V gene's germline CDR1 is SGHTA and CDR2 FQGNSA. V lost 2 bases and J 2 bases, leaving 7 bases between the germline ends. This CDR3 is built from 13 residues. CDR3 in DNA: TGTGCCAGCAGCTTAAGTCATGCCTACGAGCAGTACTTC. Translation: CASSLSHAYEQYF. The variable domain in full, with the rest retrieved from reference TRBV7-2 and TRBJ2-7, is GAGVSQSPSNKVTEKGKDVELRCDPISGHTALYWYRQSLGQGLEFLIYFQGNSAPDKSGLPSDRFSAERTGGSVSTLTIQRTQQEDSAVYLCASSLSHAYEQYFGPGTRLTVT.

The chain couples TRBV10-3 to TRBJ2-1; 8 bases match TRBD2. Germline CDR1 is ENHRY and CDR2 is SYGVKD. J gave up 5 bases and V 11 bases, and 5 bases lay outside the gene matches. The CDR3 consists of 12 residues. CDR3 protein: CALGLGHNEQFF. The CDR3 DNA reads TGTGCCCTGGGACTAGGGCACAATGAGCAGTTCTTC.

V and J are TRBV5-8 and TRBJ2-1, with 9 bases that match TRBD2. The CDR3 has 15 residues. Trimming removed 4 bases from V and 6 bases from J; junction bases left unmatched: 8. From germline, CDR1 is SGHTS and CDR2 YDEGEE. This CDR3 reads CASSPGTSPANEQFF. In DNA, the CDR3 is TGTGCCAGCAGCCCCGGGACTAGCCCCGCCAATGAGCAGTTCTTC.

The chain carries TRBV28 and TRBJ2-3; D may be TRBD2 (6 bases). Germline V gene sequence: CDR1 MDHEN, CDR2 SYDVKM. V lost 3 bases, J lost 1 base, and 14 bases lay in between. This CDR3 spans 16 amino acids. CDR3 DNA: TGTGCCAGCAGTTTCCTTCGCGGGGTTCGCACAGATACGCAGTATTTT. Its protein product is CASSFLRGVRTDTQYF.

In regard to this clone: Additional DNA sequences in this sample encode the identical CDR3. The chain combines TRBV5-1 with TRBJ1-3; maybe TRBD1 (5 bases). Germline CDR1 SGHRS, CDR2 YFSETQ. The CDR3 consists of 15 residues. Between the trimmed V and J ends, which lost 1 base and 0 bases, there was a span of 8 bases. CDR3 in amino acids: CASSLTGLSGNTIYF. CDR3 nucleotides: TGCGCCAGCAGCTTGACAGGTCTCTCTGGAAACACCATATATTTT.

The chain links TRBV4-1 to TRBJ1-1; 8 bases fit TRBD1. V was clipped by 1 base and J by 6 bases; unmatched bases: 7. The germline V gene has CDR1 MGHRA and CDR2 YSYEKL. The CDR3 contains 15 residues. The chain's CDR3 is CASSQADREGSEAFF. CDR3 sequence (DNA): TGCGCCAGCAGCCAAGCGGACAGGGAAGGATCTGAAGCTTTCTTT.

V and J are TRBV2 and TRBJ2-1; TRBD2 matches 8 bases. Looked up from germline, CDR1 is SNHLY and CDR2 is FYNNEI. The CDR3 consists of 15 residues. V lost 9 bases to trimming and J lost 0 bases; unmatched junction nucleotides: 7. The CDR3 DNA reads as TGTGCCAGGGGGGTAGCGGGGAGCTCCTACAATGAGCAGTTCTTC. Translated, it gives CARGVAGSSYNEQFF.

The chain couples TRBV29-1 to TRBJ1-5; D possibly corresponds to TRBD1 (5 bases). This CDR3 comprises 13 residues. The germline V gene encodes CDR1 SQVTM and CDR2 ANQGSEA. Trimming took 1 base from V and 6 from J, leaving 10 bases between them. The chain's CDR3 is CSVEVGASQPQHF. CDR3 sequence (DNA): TGCAGCGTTGAAGTAGGGGCGAGTCAGCCCCAGCATTTT.

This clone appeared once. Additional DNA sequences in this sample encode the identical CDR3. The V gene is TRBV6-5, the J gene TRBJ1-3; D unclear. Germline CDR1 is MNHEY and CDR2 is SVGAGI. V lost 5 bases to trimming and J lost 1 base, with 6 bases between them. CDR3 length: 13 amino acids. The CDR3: CASSPYSGNTIYF. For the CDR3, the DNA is TGTGCCAGCAGTCCCTATTCTGGAAACACCATATATTTT.

CDR3 in DNA: TGTGCCAGTAGTAGAAACAGGGGCGAGCAGTACTTC. Encoded protein: CASSRNRGEQYF. The rearrangement joins TRBV19 to TRBJ2-7; 7 bases line up with TRBD1. V was clipped by 4 bases and J by 6 bases; unmatched bases: 3. Germline V gene data show CDR1 as LNHDA and CDR2 as SQIVND (reference sequence). The CDR3 contains 12 residues.

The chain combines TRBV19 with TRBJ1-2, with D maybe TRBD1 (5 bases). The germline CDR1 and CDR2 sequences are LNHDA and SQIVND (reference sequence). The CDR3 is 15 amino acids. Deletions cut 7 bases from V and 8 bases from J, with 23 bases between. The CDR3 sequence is CASIVTVSWRGGYTF. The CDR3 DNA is TGTGCCAGTATAGTCACCGTGAGTTGGAGGGGCGGCTACACCTTC.

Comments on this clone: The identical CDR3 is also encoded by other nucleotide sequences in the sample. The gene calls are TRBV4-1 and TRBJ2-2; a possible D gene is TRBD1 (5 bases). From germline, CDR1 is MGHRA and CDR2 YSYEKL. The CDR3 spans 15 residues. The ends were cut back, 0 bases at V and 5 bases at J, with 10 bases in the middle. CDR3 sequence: CASSQEGSGTGELFF. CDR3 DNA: TGCGCCAGCAGCCAAGAAGGCTCAGGGACCGGGGAGCTGTTTTTT.

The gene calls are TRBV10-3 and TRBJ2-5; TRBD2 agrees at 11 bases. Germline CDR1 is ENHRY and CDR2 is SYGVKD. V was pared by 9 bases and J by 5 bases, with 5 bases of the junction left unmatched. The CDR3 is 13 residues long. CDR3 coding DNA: TGTGCCATAAAAGCTAGCGGGGGGGAGACCCAGTACTTC. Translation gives CAIKASGGETQYF.

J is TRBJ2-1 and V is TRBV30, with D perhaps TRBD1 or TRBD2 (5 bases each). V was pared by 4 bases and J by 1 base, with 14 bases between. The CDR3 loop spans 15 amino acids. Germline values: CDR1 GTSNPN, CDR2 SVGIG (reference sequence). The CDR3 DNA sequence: TGTGCCTGGAACGGGGCAGAGACTTCCTACAATGAGCAGTTCTTC. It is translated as CAWNGAETSYNEQFF.